These 9 T cell receptor beta chains were sequenced from one sample in a study of naive CD8 T cells in extremely preterm neonates. Profiling relied on immunoSEQ multiplex PCR, and the TCRdb table lists in-frame clones only, not all of them. Of over 6,500 clones in the sample, just under 98% were seen once. What was sequenced was naive CD8+ T cells from blood. These TCRs come from a human donor in good health.

This chain joins TRBV7-9 and TRBJ1-2; D uncertain. Trimming stripped 0 bases from V and 4 bases from J, with 3 bases between. Germline-derived CDR1 and CDR2 are SEHNR and FQNEAQ (reference sequence). This CDR3 is built from 12 residues. The CDR3 nucleotides are TGTGCCAGCAGCTTAGCCTCCTATGGCTACACCTTC. Translated, it gives CASSLASYGYTF.

This clone was seen just once. V and J are TRBV5-6 and TRBJ2-2; D gene unclear. The V end lost 4 bases, the J end lost 1 base, and 23 bases lay between the germline ends. The CDR3 has 19 amino acids. From germline, CDR1 is SGHDT and CDR2 YYEEEE. This chain's CDR3 is CASSLEQKVSIRNTGELFF. For the CDR3, the DNA is TGTGCCAGCAGCCTGGAACAGAAAGTAAGCATACGGAACACCGGGGAGCTGTTTTTT.

V usage is TRBV5-1 and J usage is TRBJ1-1; D may be TRBD1 (5 bases). This CDR3 is built from 16 residues. V lost 0 bases and J lost 1, with 13 bases in between. Germline assignment: CDR1 SGHRS and CDR2 YFSETQ. CDR3 sequence reads: CASSLAGGIWNTEAFF. CDR3 nucleotides: TGCGCCAGCAGCTTGGCCGGGGGGATCTGGAACACTGAAGCTTTCTTT.

This clone has just one count. This is likely a read error, given that the CDR3 carries no conserved phenylalanine or tryptophan at its end. The genes are TRBV5-6 and TRBJ1-2, with 7 bases that match TRBD1. The CDR3 extends over 15 amino acids. J gave up 0 bases and V 3 bases, and 5 bases lay outside the gene matches. The V gene's germline CDR1 is SGHDT and CDR2 YYEEEE. The CDR3 sequence: CASSWGTVSNYGYTS. The CDR3 DNA follows: TGTGCCAGCAGCTGGGGGACAGTTTCTAACTATGGCTACACCTCC.

This sequence joins TRBV5-1 and TRBJ2-3; tentatively, D is TRBD1 (6 bases). V was shortened by 3 bases and J by 2 bases, with 22 bases between the two germline ends. From germline, CDR1 is SGHRS and CDR2 YFSETQ. This CDR3 contains 18 residues. Here the CDR3 DNA reads TGCGCCAGCAGCTGGGACACCTCCAAATGGGGGCACACAGATACGCAGTATTTT. This translates into CASSWDTSKWGHTDTQYF.

The chain carries TRBV7-9 and TRBJ2-7, with D hard to call. Germline values: CDR1 SEHNR, CDR2 FQNEAQ (reference sequence). V was pared by 4 bases and J by 6 bases, with 10 bases between. This CDR3 has 12 residues. The CDR3 is CASSWSSSEQYF. The CDR3 DNA reads TGTGCCAGCAGCTGGTCTTCTAGCGAGCAGTACTTC. Based on the CDR3 plus reference TRBV7-9 and TRBJ2-7, the full variable domain is DTGVSQNPRHKITKRGQNVTFRCDPISEHNRLYWYRQTLGQGPEFLTYFQNEAQLEKSRLLSDRFSAERPKGSFSTLEIQRTEQGDSAMYLCASSWSSSEQYFGPGTRLTVT.

The V call is TRBV7-8, the J call TRBJ2-1; 7 bases are a match to TRBD2. This CDR3 contains 13 residues. V was pared by 4 bases and J by 6 bases, with 3 bases of the junction left unmatched. Germline lookup yields CDR1 SGHVS and CDR2 FQNEAQ. CDR3 sequence reads: CASSWGGGNEQFF. CDR3 sequence (DNA): TGTGCCAGCAGCTGGGGGGGAGGCAATGAGCAGTTCTTC.

V usage is TRBV11-3 and J usage is TRBJ1-3; a possible D gene is TRBD1 (5 bases). The CDR3 contains 16 residues. Germline V lookup: CDR1 SGHNT, CDR2 YENEEA. V lost 5 bases and J lost 0, with 14 bases in between. In DNA form, the CDR3 reads TGTGCCAGCAGCCGGTCGGACACCTTCTCTGGAAACACCATATATTTT. This encodes CASSRSDTFSGNTIYF.

The chain joins TRBV9 to TRBJ2-1; TRBD2 aligns across 11 bases. The CDR3 runs to 15 residues. The germline V gene encodes CDR1 SGDLS and CDR2 YYNGEE. Unmatched junction bases numbered 3, after V lost 0 bases and J lost 7 bases. CDR3 DNA sequence: TGTGCCAGCAGCGTAGATCTAGCGGGAGGAAATGAGCAGTTCTTC. It is translated as CASSVDLAGGNEQFF.